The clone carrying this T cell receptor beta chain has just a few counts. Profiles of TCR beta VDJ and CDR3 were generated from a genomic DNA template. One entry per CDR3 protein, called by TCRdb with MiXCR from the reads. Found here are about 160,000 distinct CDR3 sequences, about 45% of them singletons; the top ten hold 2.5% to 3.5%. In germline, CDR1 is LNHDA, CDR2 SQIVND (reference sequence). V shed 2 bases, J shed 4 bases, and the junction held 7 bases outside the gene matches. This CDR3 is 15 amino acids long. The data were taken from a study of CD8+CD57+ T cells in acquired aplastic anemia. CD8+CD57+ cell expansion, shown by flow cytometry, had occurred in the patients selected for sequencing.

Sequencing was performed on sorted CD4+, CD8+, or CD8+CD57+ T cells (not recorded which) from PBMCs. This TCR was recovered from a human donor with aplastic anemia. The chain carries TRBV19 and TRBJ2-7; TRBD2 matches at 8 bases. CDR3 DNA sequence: TGTGCCAGTAGTATAATGAATAGCGGGGTATACGAGCAGTACTTC. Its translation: CASSIMNSGVYEQYF. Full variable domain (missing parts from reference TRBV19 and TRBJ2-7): DGGITQSPKYLFRKEGQNVTLSCEQNLNHDAMYWYRQDPGQGLRLIYYSQIVNDFQKGDIAEGYSVSREKKESFPLTVTSAQKNPTAFYLCASSIMNSGVYEQYFGPGTRLTVT.